This section outlines one T cell receptor beta chain sequence together with its context. The sample has other DNA sequences that encode this CDR3 too. An assay was performed, and its level was deep. Profiling relied on immunoSEQ multiplex PCR, and the TCRdb table lists in-frame clones only, not all of them. The sample contains a few million clones, more than 90% of which appear only once. This sample was included in a study of shared clonotypes between healthy human individuals. This CDR3 is 12 amino acids long. In germline, CDR1 is SGHAT, CDR2 FQNNGV. Between the trimmed V and J ends, which lost 4 bases and 7 bases, there was a span of 8 bases.

Specimen: naive CD4+ T cells sorted from blood. Indicated subset: CD45RA+ positively selected. The chain has TRBV11-2 and TRBJ2-1, with a tentative D call TRBD2 (6 bases). This receptor was obtained from a man between 18 and 29 years old in good health. The CDR3 DNA follows: TGTGCCAGCAGCTCCGGAGGGAATGAGCAGTTCTTC. Protein product: CASSSGGNEQFF.